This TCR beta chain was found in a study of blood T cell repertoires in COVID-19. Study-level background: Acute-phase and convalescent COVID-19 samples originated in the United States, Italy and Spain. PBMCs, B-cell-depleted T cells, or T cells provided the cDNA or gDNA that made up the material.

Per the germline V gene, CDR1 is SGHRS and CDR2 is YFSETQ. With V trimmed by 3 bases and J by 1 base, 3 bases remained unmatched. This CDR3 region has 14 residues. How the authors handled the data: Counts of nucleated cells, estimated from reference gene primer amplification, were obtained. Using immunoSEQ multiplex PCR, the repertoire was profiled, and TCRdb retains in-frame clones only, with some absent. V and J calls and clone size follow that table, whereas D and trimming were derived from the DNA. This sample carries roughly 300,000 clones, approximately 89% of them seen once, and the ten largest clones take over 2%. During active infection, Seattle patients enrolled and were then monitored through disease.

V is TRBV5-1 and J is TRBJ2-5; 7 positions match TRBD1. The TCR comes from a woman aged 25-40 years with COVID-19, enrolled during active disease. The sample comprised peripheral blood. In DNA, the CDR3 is TGCGCCAGCAGCTGGGACAGCCGCCAAGAGACCCAGTACTTC. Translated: CASSWDSRQETQYF.